A single sample is the source of the 4 T cell receptor beta chains below, sequenced in a study of blood T cell repertoires in COVID-19. Sequenced by immunoSEQ multiplex PCR; TCRdb stores in-frame clones only, minus some. Altogether around 250,000 clones are present, more than 80% being singletons, with the ten largest covering about 2%. Sequences were obtained from peripheral blood. These receptors were collected from a man aged 25-45 years who had recovered from COVID-19.

This clone was recorded once. The chain uses TRBV5-1 and TRBJ2-5, with 8 bases that match TRBD1. Trimming removed 2 bases from V and 4 bases from J; junction bases left unmatched: 4. Germline V lookup: CDR1 SGHRS, CDR2 YFSETQ. There are 14 residues in the CDR3. The CDR3 DNA reads as TGCGCCAGCAGCTTCGGACAGGGAAGAGAGACCCAGTACTTC. It encodes CASSFGQGRETQYF.

The chain combines TRBV6-4 with TRBJ2-3; TRBD2 matches at 14 bases. The CDR3 runs to 16 residues. With V trimmed by 0 bases and J by 4 bases, 0 bases remained unmatched. The germline V gene encodes CDR1 MRHNA and CDR2 SNTAGT. CDR3 DNA sequence: TGTGCCAGCAGTGACTCGACTAGCGGGGGGGCAGATACGCAGTATTTT. Translating gives CASSDSTSGGADTQYF.

V gene TRBV7-2 combines with J gene TRBJ2-3; 7 nucleotides match TRBD2. J lost 3 bases, V lost 4 bases, and 7 bases had no gene match. CDR1 is SGHTA, CDR2 FQGNSA, per germline. The CDR3 spans 15 residues. CDR3 residues: CASSSRLAGTDTQYF. The CDR3 coding sequence is TGTGCCAGCAGCTCGAGACTAGCCGGAACAGATACGCAGTATTTT.

This chain connects TRBV7-5 to TRBJ1-1; TRBD1 is the table's D call, not checked against the DNA. TRBV7-5 is designated a pseudogene. The CDR3 covers 14 residues. CDR3 protein: CARSQHRGNTEAFF. In DNA form, the CDR3 reads TGTGCCAGAAGCCAACACAGGGGAAACACTGAAGCTTTCTTT.